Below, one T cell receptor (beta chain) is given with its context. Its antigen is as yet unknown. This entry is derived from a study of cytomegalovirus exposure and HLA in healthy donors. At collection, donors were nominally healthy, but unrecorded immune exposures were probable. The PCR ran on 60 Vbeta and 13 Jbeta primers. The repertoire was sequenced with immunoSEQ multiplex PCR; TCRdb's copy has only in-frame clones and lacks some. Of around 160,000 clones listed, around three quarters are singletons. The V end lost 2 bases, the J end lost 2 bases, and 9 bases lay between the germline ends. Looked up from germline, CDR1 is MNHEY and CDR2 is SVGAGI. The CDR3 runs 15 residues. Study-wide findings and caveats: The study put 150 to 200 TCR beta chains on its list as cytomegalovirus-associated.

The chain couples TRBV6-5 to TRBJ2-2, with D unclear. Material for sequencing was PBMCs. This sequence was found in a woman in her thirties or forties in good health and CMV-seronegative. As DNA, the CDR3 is TGTGCCAGCAGTTACGGGCCGTTCAACACCGGGGAGCTGTTTTTT. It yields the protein CASSYGPFNTGELFF.